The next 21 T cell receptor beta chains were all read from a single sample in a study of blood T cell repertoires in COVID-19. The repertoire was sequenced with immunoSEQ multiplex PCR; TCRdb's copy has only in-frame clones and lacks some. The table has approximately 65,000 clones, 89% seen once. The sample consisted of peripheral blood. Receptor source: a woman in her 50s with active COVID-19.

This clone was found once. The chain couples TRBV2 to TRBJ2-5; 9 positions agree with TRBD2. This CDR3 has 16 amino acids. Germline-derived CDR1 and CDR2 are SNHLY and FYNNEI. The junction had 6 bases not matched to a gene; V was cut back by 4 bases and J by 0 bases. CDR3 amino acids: CASSGGSGRHQETQYF. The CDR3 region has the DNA TGTGCCAGCAGTGGTGGTAGCGGGAGACACCAAGAGACCCAGTACTTC.

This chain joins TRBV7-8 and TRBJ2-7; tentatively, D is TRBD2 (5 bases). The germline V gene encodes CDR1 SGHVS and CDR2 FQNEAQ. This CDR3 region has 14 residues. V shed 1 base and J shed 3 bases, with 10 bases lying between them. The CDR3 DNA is TGTGCCAGCAGCTTAGGGCCAGCGGACTACGAGCAGTACTTC. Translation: CASSLGPADYEQYF. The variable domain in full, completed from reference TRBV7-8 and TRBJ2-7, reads GAGVSQSPRYKVAKRGQDVALRCDPISGHVSLFWYQQALGQGPEFLTYFQNEAQLDKSGLPSDRFFAERPEGSVSTLKIQRTQQEDSAVYLCASSLGPADYEQYFGPGTRLTVT.

The CDR3 here is CASSSDSGVGETQYF. The DNA of the CDR3 is TGCGCCAGCAGCTCCGACAGTGGAGTAGGGGAGACCCAGTACTTC. This rearrangement joins TRBV5-1 to TRBJ2-5, with a weak D call TRBD1 (5 bases). Germline V gene data show CDR1 as SGHRS and CDR2 as YFSETQ. This CDR3 contains 15 residues. The germline V and J ends were trimmed by 3 bases and 5 bases, with 17 bases remaining between them. The variable domain in full, completed from reference TRBV5-1 and TRBJ2-5, reads KAGVTQTPRYLIKTRGQQVTLSCSPISGHRSVSWYQQTPGQGLQFLFEYFSETQRNKGNFPGRFSGRQFSNSRSEMNVSTLELGDSALYLCASSSDSGVGETQYFGPGTRLLVL.

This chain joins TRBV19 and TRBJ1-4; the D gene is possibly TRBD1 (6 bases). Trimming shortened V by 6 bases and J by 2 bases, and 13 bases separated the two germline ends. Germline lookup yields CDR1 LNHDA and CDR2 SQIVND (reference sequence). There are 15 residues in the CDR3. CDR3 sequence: CASRIYRDTNEKLFF. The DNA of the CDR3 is TGTGCCAGTAGGATCTACAGGGATACTAATGAAAAACTGTTTTTT.

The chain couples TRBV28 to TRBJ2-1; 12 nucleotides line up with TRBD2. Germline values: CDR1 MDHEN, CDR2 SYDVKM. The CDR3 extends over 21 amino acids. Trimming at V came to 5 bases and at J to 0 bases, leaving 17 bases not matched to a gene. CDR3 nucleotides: TGTGCCAGCAGTAGCCCCTACCCGGGACTAGCGGGCACCAACTCCTACAATGAGCAGTTCTTC. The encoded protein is CASSSPYPGLAGTNSYNEQFF.

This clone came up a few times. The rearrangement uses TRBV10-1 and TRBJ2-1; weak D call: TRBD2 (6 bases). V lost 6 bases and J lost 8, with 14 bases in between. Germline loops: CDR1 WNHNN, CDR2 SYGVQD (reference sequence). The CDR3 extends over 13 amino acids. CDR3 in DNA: TGCGCCAGCAGCCAGACTAGAGTCCATGAGCAGTTCTTC. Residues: CASSQTRVHEQFF.

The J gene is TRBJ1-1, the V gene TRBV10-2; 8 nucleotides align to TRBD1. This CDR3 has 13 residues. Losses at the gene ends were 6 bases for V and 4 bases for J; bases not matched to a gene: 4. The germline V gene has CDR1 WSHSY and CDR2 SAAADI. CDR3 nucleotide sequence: TGCGCCAGCAGGTCACAGGGGGGCACTGAAGCTTTCTTT. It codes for CASRSQGGTEAFF.

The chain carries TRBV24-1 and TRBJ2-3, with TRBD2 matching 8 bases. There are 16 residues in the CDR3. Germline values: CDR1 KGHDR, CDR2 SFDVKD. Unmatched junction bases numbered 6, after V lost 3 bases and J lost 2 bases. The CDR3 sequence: CATSDGGREATDTQYF. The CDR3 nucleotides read TGTGCCACCAGTGATGGGGGGCGGGAGGCCACAGATACGCAGTATTTT.

CDR3 in amino acids: CASSQTGPRHYEQYF. The DNA for the CDR3 is TGTGCCAGCAGTCAAACAGGGCCACGGCACTACGAGCAGTACTTC. V gene TRBV5-5 combines with J gene TRBJ2-7; D is possibly TRBD1 (6 bases). The V gene's germline CDR1 is SGHKS and CDR2 YYEKEE (reference sequence). This CDR3 has 15 residues. Trimming removed 5 bases at V and 3 bases at J, with 18 bases between.

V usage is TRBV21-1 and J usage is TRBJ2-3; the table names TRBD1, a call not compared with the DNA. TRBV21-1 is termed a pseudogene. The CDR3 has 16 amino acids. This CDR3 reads CASSKVTGAPADTQYF. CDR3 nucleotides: TGTGCCAGCAGCAAAGTTACAGGGGCGCCCGCAGATACGCAGTATTTT.

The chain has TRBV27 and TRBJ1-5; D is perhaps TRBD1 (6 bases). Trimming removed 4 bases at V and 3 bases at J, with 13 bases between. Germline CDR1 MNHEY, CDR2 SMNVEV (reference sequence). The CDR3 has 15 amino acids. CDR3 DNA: TGTGCCAGCAGTTCCGAAGGACAGCCCAATCAGCCCCAGCATTTT. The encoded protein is CASSSEGQPNQPQHF.

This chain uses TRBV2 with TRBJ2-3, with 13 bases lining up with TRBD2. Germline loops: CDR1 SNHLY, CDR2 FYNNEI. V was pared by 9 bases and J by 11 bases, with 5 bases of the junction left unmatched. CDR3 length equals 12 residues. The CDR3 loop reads CARGLAGQEQYF. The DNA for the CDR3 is TGTGCCAGGGGACTAGCGGGACAGGAGCAGTATTTT.

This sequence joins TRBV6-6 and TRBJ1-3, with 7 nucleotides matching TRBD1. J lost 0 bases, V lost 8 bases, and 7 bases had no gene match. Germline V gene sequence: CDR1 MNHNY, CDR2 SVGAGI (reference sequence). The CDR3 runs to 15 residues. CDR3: CASQITGDSGNTIYF. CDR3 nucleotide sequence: TGTGCCAGCCAAATTACAGGGGACTCTGGAAACACCATATATTTT.

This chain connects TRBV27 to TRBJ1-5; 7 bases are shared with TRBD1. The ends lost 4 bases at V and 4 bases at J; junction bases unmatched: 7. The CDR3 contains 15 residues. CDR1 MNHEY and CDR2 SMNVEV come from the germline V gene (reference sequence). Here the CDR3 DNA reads TGTGCCAGCAGTTCCCGCAGGGGGGCTAATCAGCCCCAGCATTTT. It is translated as CASSSRRGANQPQHF.

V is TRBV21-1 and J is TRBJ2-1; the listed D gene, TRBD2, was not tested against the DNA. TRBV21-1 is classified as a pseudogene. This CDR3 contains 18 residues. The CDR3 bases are TGTGCCAGCAGCAAAAACTTCGATCCCGAAAGCTCCTACAATGAGCAGTTCTTC. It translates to CASSKNFDPESSYNEQFF.

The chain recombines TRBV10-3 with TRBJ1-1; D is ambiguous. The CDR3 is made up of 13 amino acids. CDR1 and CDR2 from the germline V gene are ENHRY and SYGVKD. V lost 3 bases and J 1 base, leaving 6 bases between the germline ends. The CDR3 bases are TGTGCCATCAGTGAACGGGGGAACACTGAAGCTTTCTTT. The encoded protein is CAISERGNTEAFF.

CDR3 bases: TGTGCCAGCAGCTTGTTATTGGATACGCAGTATTTT. This gives the protein CASSLLLDTQYF. The V and J genes are TRBV5-6 and TRBJ2-3; D uncertain. Germline CDR1 SGHDT, CDR2 YYEEEE. Between the trimmed V and J ends, which lost 1 base and 6 bases, there was a span of 6 bases. CDR3 length equals 12 residues.

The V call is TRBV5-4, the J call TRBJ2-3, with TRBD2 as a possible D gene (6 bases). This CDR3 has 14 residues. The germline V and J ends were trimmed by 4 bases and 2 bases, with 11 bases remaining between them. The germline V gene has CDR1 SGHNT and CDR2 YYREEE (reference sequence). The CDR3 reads CASSRGLDTDTQYF. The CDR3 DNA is TGTGCCAGCAGCAGGGGACTGGACACAGATACGCAGTATTTT.

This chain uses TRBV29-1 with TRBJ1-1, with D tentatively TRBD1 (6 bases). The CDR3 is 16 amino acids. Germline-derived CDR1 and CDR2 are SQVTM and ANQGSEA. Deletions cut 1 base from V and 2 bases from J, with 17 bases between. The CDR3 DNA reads TGCAGCGTTGAAGGACCGATAACAGGGCGCAACACTGAAGCTTTCTTT. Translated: CSVEGPITGRNTEAFF.

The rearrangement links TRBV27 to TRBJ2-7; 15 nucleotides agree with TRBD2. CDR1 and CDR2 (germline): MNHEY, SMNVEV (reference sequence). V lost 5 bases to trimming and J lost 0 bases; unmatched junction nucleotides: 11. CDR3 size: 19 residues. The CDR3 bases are TGTGCCAGCAGTACCTGGGAGGGACTAGCGGGAGGTAGCTCCTACGAGCAGTACTTC. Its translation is CASSTWEGLAGGSSYEQYF.

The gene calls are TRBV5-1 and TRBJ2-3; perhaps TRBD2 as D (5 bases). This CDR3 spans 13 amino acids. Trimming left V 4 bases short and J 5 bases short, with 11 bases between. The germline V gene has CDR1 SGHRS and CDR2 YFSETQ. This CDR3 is CASSLGEVDTQYF. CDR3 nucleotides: TGCGCCAGCAGCCTGGGAGAGGTAGATACGCAGTATTTT.